The present T cell receptor beta chain was sequenced within a study of CD8+CD57+ T cells in acquired aplastic anemia (dated by TCRdb to 2017 to 2018). Context from the whole study: A mean of approximately 3 ug of DNA, ranging from roughly 0.19 to 30 ug, was extracted from sorted CD4+ and CD8+ cells. Mean read counts for healthy donor samples were around 10 million for CD4+ cells and 11.0 million for CD8+ cells.

In this study, sorted CD4+ and CD8+ T cells from the blood of healthy subjects and of severe aplastic anemia patients had their TCR repertoires deep-sequenced. Ficoll-Paque density gradient centrifugation was used to isolate peripheral blood mononuclear cells. CD4+ and CD8+ T cells were sorted by FACS or magnetic beads before DNA extraction. The CDR3 contains 15 residues, cysteine and phenylalanine counted. Left in the record is the CDR3 DNA by itself, 45 bases read in frame from the first base. Trimming takes 2 bases off V and 5 bases off J; junction bases not matched to a gene: 10. From the germline V gene, CDR1 is SGHDT and CDR2 is YYEEEE. Profiling of TCR beta VDJ combinations and CDR3 sequences used genomic DNA as the template. TCR repertoire sequencing was run on an Illumina HiSeq 2000. As for the authors' bioinformatics: Repertoires were assessed using TRBV/TRBJ rearrangement plots, CDR3 size and DJ length profiles, and Simpson's diversity index. The immunodominant clone was defined as the most abundant DNA sequence in deep sequencing data. CDR3 amino acid sequences were checked for sharing across subjects and were also compared against the VDJdb database and published repertoires. Through fastp at Q25 and MiXCR, TCRdb rebuilt clones from the public reads, retaining in-frame beta chains. Every distinct CDR3 protein forms one entry, paired with its most common genes and DNA. TCRdb's processing, not the authors', yielded these V and J calls. For this sample the table gives 90,000 to 130,000 distinct CDR3 sequences, of which around 53% were detected only once. Together, the top ten hold 30% to 40% of the sample.

This clonotype has at least ten counts. The specificity of this receptor is unknown. No quality values exist for individual bases; no much larger clone is one base distant. Broader findings and caveats from the paper: Patients and healthy controls showed no significant difference in CD8+ Simpson's diversity (P=0.060). Fewer than 35 CD8+ CDR3 sequences were found to be shared between patients and controls, but these sequences appeared to be highly expressed in patients and within the immunodominant clones of the patients.

The sequence was obtained from a human donor in good health, serving as a control. Sequencing input: sorted CD4+, CD8+, or CD8+CD57+ T cells (not recorded which) from PBMCs. The chain joins TRBV5-6 to TRBJ2-7, and 7 junction bases match TRBD1. The nucleotide sequence is given as TGTGCCAGCAGCTTTCCGGCAGGGGGTATCGACGAGCAGTACTTC. Translation gives CASSFPAGGIDEQYF. The CDR3 plus the reference TRBV5-6 and TRBJ2-7 genes for the other parts give the full variable domain: DAGVTQSPTHLIKTRGQQVTLRCSPKSGHDTVSWYQQALGQGPQFIFQYYEEEERQRGNFPDRFSGHQFPNYSSELNVNALLLGDSALYLCASSFPAGGIDEQYFGPGTRLTVT.